Listed below are T cell receptor beta chains from one sample, sequenced in a study of blood T cell repertoires in COVID-19. TCRdb keeps only in-frame clones here, not all; method: immunoSEQ multiplex PCR. The sample consists of tens of thousands of clones, around 92% of them appearing once. Material for sequencing was peripheral blood. Source of these receptors: a man in his fifties or sixties with active COVID-19. Each CDR3 is given with its conserved first and last residue. D genes are given only for firm matches. Rows may omit the clone size; those that give it use once, few, many or a size class.

clone_size j_call d_call v_call cdr3_aa cdr3_nt
NA TRBJ1-1 NA TRBV3-1/TRBV3-2 CASSQGHQNTEAFF TGTGCCAGCAGCCAAGGGCACCAAAACACTGAAGCTTTCTTT
NA TRBJ2-3 TRBD1 TRBV6-5 CASRGGGQGTDTQYF TGTGCCAGCAGGGGAGGGGGACAGGGGACAGATACGCAGTATTTT
NA TRBJ2-2 TRBD1 TRBV18 CASSPQLGGSGELFF TGTGCCAGCTCACCCCAGTTAGGGGGCTCCGGGGAGCTGTTTTTT
NA TRBJ2-3 TRBD2 TRBV5-1 CASSPRDYTDTQYF TGCGCCAGCAGCCCCCGGGACTACACAGATACGCAGTATTTT
NA TRBJ2-6 NA TRBV18 CASSPRGLSSGANVLTF TGTGCCAGCTCACCACGAGGGCTCAGCTCTGGGGCCAACGTCCTGACTTTC
NA TRBJ2-5 NA TRBV5-1 CASSDFPRDVETQYF TGCGCCAGCAGCGACTTTCCCAGGGATGTGGAGACCCAGTACTTC
once TRBJ2-3 TRBD2 TRBV19 CATQTGGSTDTQYF TGTGCCACCCAAACGGGGGGTAGCACAGATACGCAGTATTTT
few TRBJ1-1 NA TRBV7-2 CASSLILRTEAFF TGTGCCAGCAGCTTAATCCTAAGAACTGAAGCTTTCTTT
NA TRBJ1-6 NA TRBV6-4 CASSVSHTYNSPLHF TGTGCCAGCAGTGTTTCGCACACCTATAATTCACCCCTCCACTTT
NA TRBJ2-5 NA TRBV7-2 CASSSGGTPDQETQYF TGTGCCAGCAGCTCTGGCGGGACTCCAGACCAAGAGACCCAGTACTTC
NA TRBJ2-1 NA TRBV27 CASSASFSSFHYNEQFF TGTGCCAGCAGTGCCTCGTTTAGCTCGTTCCATTACAATGAGCAGTTCTTC
NA TRBJ2-1 NA TRBV28 CASSSPRASSYNEQFF TGTGCCAGCAGTTCCCCCAGGGCAAGCTCCTACAATGAGCAGTTCTTC
NA TRBJ2-3 TRBD1 TRBV29-1 CSVNKWDSNTDTQYF TGCAGCGTTAACAAATGGGACAGTAACACAGATACGCAGTATTTT
NA TRBJ2-2 NA TRBV5-1 CASSRDHGTRLPGPAGELFF TGCGCCAGCAGCCGTGACCATGGGACTCGTCTACCGGGCCCTGCCGGGGAGCTGTTTTTT
NA TRBJ2-3 NA TRBV11-2 CASSYGRGSTDTQYF TGTGCCAGCAGCTACGGCAGGGGAAGCACAGATACGCAGTATTTT
NA TRBJ2-3 NA TRBV11-2 CASSPGAPNTQYF TGTGCCAGCAGCCCAGGGGCGCCGAATACGCAGTATTTT
NA TRBJ1-2 NA TRBV3-1/TRBV3-2 CASSQDTLGRGYTF TGTGCCAGCAGCCAAGACACCCTGGGCCGTGGCTACACCTTC
NA TRBJ1-4 NA TRBV5-8 CASSFAVPADEKLFF TGTGCCAGCAGCTTCGCGGTCCCGGCAGATGAAAAACTGTTTTTT
NA TRBJ2-3 TRBD2 TRBV7-9 CASSNFLAGGTDTQYF TGTGCCAGCAGTAACTTCCTAGCGGGGGGGACAGATACGCAGTATTTT
NA TRBJ1-6 TRBD1 TRBV4-1 CASSQEIGAGGSSPLHF TGCGCCAGCAGCCAAGAGATCGGAGCAGGGGGTTCATCACCCCTCCACTTT
NA TRBJ1-2 NA TRBV3-1/TRBV3-2 CASSPLQGEGYTF TGTGCCAGCAGCCCCTTACAGGGAGAGGGCTACACCTTC
NA TRBJ1-1 TRBD1 TRBV28 CASSLTGTAYEAFF TGTGCCAGCAGTTTAACCGGGACAGCTTATGAAGCTTTCTTT
NA TRBJ2-2 NA TRBV27 CASSFFREDTGELFF TGTGCCAGCAGTTTCTTCAGGGAGGACACCGGGGAGCTGTTTTTT
NA TRBJ2-7 TRBD2 TRBV25-1 CASSGTSGGYSYEQYF TGTGCCAGCAGTGGGACTAGCGGGGGATACTCCTACGAGCAGTACTTC
few TRBJ1-3 NA TRBV6-6 CASIQTGWDTIYF TGTGCCAGCATTCAGACAGGTTGGGACACCATATATTTT
NA TRBJ2-3 TRBD2 TRBV19 CASTHKAQRGSDTQYF TGTGCCAGTACCCATAAGGCCCAGCGGGGATCAGATACGCAGTATTTT
NA TRBJ2-3 TRBD1 TRBV5-1 CASSLEGTVTDTQYF TGCGCCAGCAGCTTGGAAGGGACAGTAACAGATACGCAGTATTTT
NA TRBJ1-2 NA TRBV9 CASSGEGYGYTF TGTGCCAGCAGCGGGGAGGGCTATGGCTACACCTTC
once TRBJ2-1 NA TRBV21-1 CASSRQEGLAGTDEQFF TGTGCCAGCAGCAGGCAGGAGGGACTAGCGGGAACGGATGAGCAGTTCTTC
NA TRBJ2-2 TRBD2 TRBV4-3 CASSQRVGRGTGELFF TGCGCCAGCAGCCAAAGGGTCGGGAGGGGGACCGGGGAGCTGTTTTTT
NA TRBJ1-5 TRBD1 TRBV19 CASSGRTGTSNQPQHF TGTGCCAGTAGTGGTCGGACAGGGACTAGCAATCAGCCCCAGCATTTT
NA TRBJ1-1 NA TRBV10-3 CAISAWNTEAFF TGTGCCATCAGTGCGTGGAACACTGAAGCTTTCTTT
NA TRBJ1-5 TRBD1 TRBV10-3 CAAQTGPSQPQHF TGTGCCGCACAGACAGGGCCCAGTCAGCCCCAGCATTTT
once TRBJ1-1 NA TRBV4-3 CASSQDRGRATEAFF TGCGCCAGCAGCCAAGATCGAGGCAGGGCCACTGAAGCTTTCTTT
once TRBJ2-5 TRBD2 TRBV5-1 CASSLGGTSGSETQYF TGCGCCAGCAGCTTGGGTGGGACTAGCGGCTCGGAGACCCAGTACTTC
NA TRBJ2-7 TRBD2 TRBV5-1 CASSPGTSGQYEQCF TGCGCCAGCAGCCCCGGGACTAGCGGGCAATACGAGCAGTGCTTC
NA TRBJ1-6 NA TRBV4-2 CASSQVVGSSYNSPLHF TGTGCCAGCAGCCAAGTGGTTGGGAGCTCCTATAATTCACCCCTCCACTTT